These 3 T cell receptor beta chains came from one sample sequenced in a study of cytomegalovirus exposure and HLA in healthy donors. Data came from immunoSEQ multiplex PCR; TCRdb stores just in-frame clones and leaves some out. The table has 150,000 or so clones, approximately 86% seen once. The sample taken for sequencing was PBMCs. Receptors originate from a man in his late teens or twenties in good health and CMV-seropositive.

This clone appeared once. Here the CDR3 DNA reads TGTGCCAGCAGCTGGGGGACTAGCGGGAGCATCTACGAGCAGTACTTC. This translates into CASSWGTSGSIYEQYF. The V gene is TRBV5-4, the J gene TRBJ2-7; 14 nucleotides agree with TRBD2. CDR3 length equals 16 residues. Germline loops: CDR1 SGHNT, CDR2 YYREEE (reference sequence). J lost 3 bases, V lost 3 bases, and 5 bases had no gene match.

The V and J genes are TRBV25-1 and TRBJ1-1, with a weak D call TRBD1 (5 bases). Germline V gene lookup returns CDR1 MGHDK and CDR2 SYGVNS. The V gene lost 4 bases and the J gene lost 1 base, with 16 bases spanning the gap. This CDR3 comprises 16 residues. For the CDR3, the DNA is TGTGCCAGCAGTGGTTCCGGGCGGGGCCAGAACACTGAAGCTTTCTTT. Translating it yields CASSGSGRGQNTEAFF.

The V gene is TRBV6-1, the J gene TRBJ1-4; D remains unclear. The germline V and J ends were trimmed by 4 bases and 0 bases, with 9 bases remaining between them. From germline, CDR1 is MNHNS and CDR2 SASEGT. The CDR3 spans 15 residues. Written as DNA, the CDR3 is TGTGCCAGCAGTGGTGTCGGTGCAACTAATGAAAAACTGTTTTTT. Amino acid sequence: CASSGVGATNEKLFF.